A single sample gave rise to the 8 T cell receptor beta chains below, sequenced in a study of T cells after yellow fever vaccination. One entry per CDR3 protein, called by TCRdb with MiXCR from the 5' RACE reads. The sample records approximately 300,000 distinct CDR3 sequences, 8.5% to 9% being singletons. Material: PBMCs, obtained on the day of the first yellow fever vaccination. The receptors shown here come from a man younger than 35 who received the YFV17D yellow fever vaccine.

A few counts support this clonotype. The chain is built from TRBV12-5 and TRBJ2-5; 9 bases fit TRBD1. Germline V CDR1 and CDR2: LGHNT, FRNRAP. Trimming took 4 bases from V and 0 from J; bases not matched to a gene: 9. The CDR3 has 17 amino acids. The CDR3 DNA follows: TGTGCTAGTGGTTCCCTCGGACAGGGGAGGTACCAAGAGACCCAGTACTTC. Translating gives CASGSLGQGRYQETQYF.

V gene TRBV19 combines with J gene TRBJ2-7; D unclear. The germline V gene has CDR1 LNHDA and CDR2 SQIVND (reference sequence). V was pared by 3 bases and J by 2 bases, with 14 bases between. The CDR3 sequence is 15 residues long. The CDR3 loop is CASSIGGHSPYEQYF. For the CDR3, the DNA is TGTGCCAGTAGTATTGGTGGTCATTCGCCCTACGAGCAGTACTTC.

The CDR3: CASSFDRFSGNTIYF. The CDR3 nucleotides are TGTGCCAGCAGTTTCGACAGATTCTCTGGAAACACCATATATTTT. V usage is TRBV12-3 or TRBV12-4 and J usage is TRBJ1-3; perhaps TRBD1 as D (5 bases). Trimming removed 3 bases from V and 0 bases from J, with 9 bases in between. This CDR3 is built from 15 residues.

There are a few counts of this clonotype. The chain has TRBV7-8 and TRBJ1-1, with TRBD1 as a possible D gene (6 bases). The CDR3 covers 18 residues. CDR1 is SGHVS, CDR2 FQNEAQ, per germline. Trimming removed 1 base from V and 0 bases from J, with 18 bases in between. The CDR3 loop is CASSLVVGYWTVNTEAFF. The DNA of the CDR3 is TGTGCCAGCAGCTTAGTAGTTGGGTACTGGACAGTGAACACTGAAGCTTTCTTT.

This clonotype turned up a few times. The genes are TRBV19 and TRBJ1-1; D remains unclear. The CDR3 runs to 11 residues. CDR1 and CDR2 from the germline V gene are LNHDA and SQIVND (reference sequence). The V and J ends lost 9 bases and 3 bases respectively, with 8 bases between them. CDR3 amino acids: CASLGYTEAFF. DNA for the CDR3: TGTGCCAGCCTCGGGTACACTGAAGCTTTCTTT.

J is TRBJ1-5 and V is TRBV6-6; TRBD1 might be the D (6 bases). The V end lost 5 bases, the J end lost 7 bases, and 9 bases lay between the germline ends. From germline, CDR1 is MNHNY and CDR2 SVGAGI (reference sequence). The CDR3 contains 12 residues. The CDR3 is CASSTGYQPQHF. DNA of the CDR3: TGTGCCAGCAGTACAGGGTACCAGCCCCAGCATTTT.

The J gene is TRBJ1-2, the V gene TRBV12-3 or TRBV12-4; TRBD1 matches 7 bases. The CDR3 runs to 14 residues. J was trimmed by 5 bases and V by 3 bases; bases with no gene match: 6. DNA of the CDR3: TGTGCCAGCAGTTTGACAGGGTCCTGGTATGGCTACACCTTC. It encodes CASSLTGSWYGYTF.

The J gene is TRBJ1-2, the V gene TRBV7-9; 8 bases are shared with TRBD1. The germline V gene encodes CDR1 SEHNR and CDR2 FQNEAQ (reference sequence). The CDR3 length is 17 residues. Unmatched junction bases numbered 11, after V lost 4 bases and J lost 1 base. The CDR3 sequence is CASSSLRQGSFNYGYTF. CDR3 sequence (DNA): TGTGCCAGCAGCTCCCTAAGACAGGGGTCCTTTAACTATGGCTACACCTTC.